The following is a T cell receptor (beta chain) sequence with its context. Original analysis: Researchers report that nucleated cell counts were estimated from reference gene primer amplification. Method: immunoSEQ multiplex PCR; TCRdb's copy keeps in-frame clones and lacks some. D and trimming come from the DNA, and the V and J calls and clone size come from that table. The data show roughly 260,000 clones, 87% seen once. This entry is derived from a study of blood T cell repertoires in COVID-19. Turning to the study itself: The United States, Italy and Spain were the sources of the acute and convalescent COVID-19 samples. In each case, the material was cDNA or gDNA derived from T cells, B-cell-depleted T cells, or PBMCs.

The sequence came from a woman between 45 and 65 years old who had recovered from COVID-19. The sample consisted of peripheral blood.

The CDR3 reads CASSPGISQHVDTQYF. The CDR3 DNA follows: TGTGCCAGCAGTCCAGGGATCTCGCAGCATGTAGATACGCAGTATTTT. The chain is built from TRBV7-9 and TRBJ2-3; D may be TRBD1 (5 bases). The CDR3 covers 16 residues. Trimming removed 6 bases at V and 5 bases at J, with 21 bases between. Germline CDR1 is SEHNR and CDR2 is FQNEAQ (reference sequence).